This is a list of T cell receptor beta chains from one sample in a study of cytomegalovirus exposure and HLA in healthy donors. Sequencing was performed with immunoSEQ multiplex PCR; in TCRdb, only in-frame clones are kept and a portion is missing. The sample has 100,000 or so clones; 65% to 75% are singletons. Material: PBMCs. These receptors all stem from a middle-aged man in good health and CMV-seropositive. The CDR3 runs from the conserved cysteine through the conserved F or W. The D gene is left open where the match is weak. Rows may omit the clone size; those that give it use once, few, many or a size class.

J gene: TRBJ2-7; V gene: TRBV7-9; clone size: -; D gene: -; CDR3 DNA: TGTGCCAGCAGCCGAATTGAGCGGGCCAACCCCTACGAGCAGTACTTC; CDR3 protein: CASSRIERANPYEQYF
J gene: TRBJ1-5; V gene: TRBV5-5; clone size: -; D gene: -; CDR3 DNA: TGTGCCAGCAGCTTGGGGGTGGCGGGGGGTCGGCCCCAGCATTTT; CDR3 protein: CASSLGVAGGRPQHF
J gene: TRBJ2-7; V gene: TRBV9; clone size: -; D gene: TRBD2; CDR3 DNA: TGTGCCAGCAGCGTAACGGAGATGGCGGGGGCCTACGAGCAGTACTTC; CDR3 protein: CASSVTEMAGAYEQYF
J gene: TRBJ2-3; V gene: TRBV5-6; clone size: -; D gene: -; CDR3 DNA: TGTGCCAGCAGCTTGGGGGCACAGAAGACCCAGTATTTT; CDR3 protein: CASSLGAQKTQYF
J gene: TRBJ1-1; V gene: TRBV5-6; clone size: few; D gene: TRBD1; CDR3 DNA: TGTGCCAGCAGCCGGACAGGGAATAGCCCTGAAGCTTTCTTT; CDR3 protein: CASSRTGNSPEAFF
J gene: TRBJ2-5; V gene: TRBV5-1; clone size: -; D gene: -; CDR3 DNA: TGCGCCAGCAGCTTGAGGCCTAGCTCGGGCCAAGAGACCCAGTACTTC; CDR3 protein: CASSLRPSSGQETQYF
J gene: TRBJ2-3; V gene: TRBV11-2; clone size: few; D gene: -; CDR3 DNA: TGTGCCAGCAGCTTAGTAGCGTCTCCAGATACGCAGTATTTT; CDR3 protein: CASSLVASPDTQYF
J gene: TRBJ1-1; V gene: TRBV7-2; clone size: once; D gene: -; CDR3 DNA: TGTGCCAGCATCTCCGGGACAATGAACACTGAAGCTTTCTTT; CDR3 protein: CASISGTMNTEAFF
J gene: TRBJ2-1; V gene: TRBV5-6; clone size: -; D gene: TRBD2; CDR3 DNA: TGTGCCAGCAGCCCCGTACCGGGACTAGCGACCCGCTCCTACAATGAGCAGTTCTTC; CDR3 protein: CASSPVPGLATRSYNEQFF
J gene: TRBJ2-7; V gene: TRBV27; clone size: -; D gene: -; CDR3 DNA: TGTGCCAGCAGTTTACACAGTCTCTACGAGCAGTACTTC; CDR3 protein: CASSLHSLYEQYF